Listed below are T cell receptor beta chains from one sample, sequenced in a study of blood T cell repertoires in COVID-19. Libraries were prepared by immunoSEQ multiplex PCR; TCRdb keeps only in-frame clonotypes and omits some of them. The sample has roughly 150,000 clones, approximately 82% seen once. The material sequenced was peripheral blood. All receptors derive from a woman aged 45-59 years in a cohort sampled during active or convalescent COVID-19. CDR3s include the opening cysteine and the closing phenylalanine or tryptophan. D genes are given only for firm matches. Not every row has a clone size; where given, it reads once, few, many or a size class.

D,size,J,V,CDR3,DNA
.,.,TRBJ2-7,TRBV29-1,CSVAHRYEQYF,TGCAGCGTAGCTCACCGCTACGAGCAGTACTTC
.,few,TRBJ2-7,TRBV3-1/TRBV3-2,CASSQVQSEQYF,TGTGCCAGCAGCCAAGTACAGTCCGAGCAGTACTTC
.,.,TRBJ1-3,TRBV5-1,CASSLAGQPNTIYF,TGCGCCAGCAGCTTGGCTGGGCAGCCAAACACCATATATTTT
TRBD2,.,TRBJ2-1,TRBV5-1,CASSLVLAGSNEQFF,TGCGCCAGCAGCTTGGTCCTAGCGGGTAGCAATGAGCAGTTCTTC
.,.,TRBJ1-1,TRBV18,CASSPQGTTEAFF,TGTGCCAGCTCACCACAGGGGACAACTGAAGCTTTCTTT
.,.,TRBJ2-1,TRBV7-2,CASSFYGGGNNEQFF,TGTGCCAGCAGCTTCTACGGGGGTGGGAACAATGAGCAGTTCTTC
.,.,TRBJ2-5,TRBV5-1,CASSSKGGSGQETQYF,TGCGCCAGCAGCTCTAAGGGAGGCTCGGGTCAAGAGACCCAGTACTTC
.,.,TRBJ2-7,TRBV7-9,CASSFPGNEQYF,TGTGCCAGCAGCTTTCCCGGGAACGAGCAGTACTTC
TRBD1,.,TRBJ1-1,TRBV6-6,CATLRQGVFTEAFF,TGTGCCACCCTTAGACAGGGTGTCTTCACTGAAGCTTTCTTT
.,.,TRBJ1-3,TRBV13,CASSLNPGFSGNTIYF,TGTGCCAGCAGCTTGAACCCAGGGTTCTCTGGAAACACCATATATTTT